This T cell receptor beta chain was obtained from a study of CD8+ T cells in alopecia areata. Trimming took 7 bases from V and 6 from J, leaving 14 bases between them. This CDR3 has 12 amino acids. The germline V gene has CDR1 SQVTM and CDR2 ANQGSEA. Sequencing used cDNA as its template, made by extracting RNA and reverse transcribing it. The repertoire was sequenced with immunoSEQ multiplex PCR; TCRdb's copy has only in-frame clones and lacks some. The sample lists 250,000 or so clones, around 67% occurring once. The genes are TRBV29-1 and TRBJ2-3; D remains unclear. The sequence was collected from a human donor with alopecia areata. The source was CD4+ T cells sorted from blood, collected at week 0. In DNA, the CDR3 is TGCAGCGGGATGACCCCGGCGGATACGCAGTATTTT. It encodes CSGMTPADTQYF.